These 8 T cell receptor beta chains originate from one sample sequenced in a study of spatial heterogeneity in lung cancer. Overall study results and limits: How many expanded intratumoral alpha and beta TCRs were present tracked the tumor mutation count, which was a count of nonsynonymous mutations.

Time point here: sample taken at primary tumor resection. Their antigens are not known. TCRdb reprocessed the 5' RACE reads via MiXCR and lists one record per CDR3 protein. This table holds about 10,000 distinct CDR3 sequences, about an eighth found once. Specimen: lung tumor tissue, collected at surgery. Receptors originate from a female donor with early-stage non-small cell lung cancer.

This clonotype was observed at least ten times. An end of the junction does not agree with germline; a read error may underlie this. V gene TRBV2 combines with J gene TRBJ1-2; perhaps TRBD1 as D (5 bases). Looked up from germline, CDR1 is SNHLY and CDR2 is FYNNEI. The CDR3 spans 10 residues. CDR3 in DNA: TGTGCCAGCAGTGAAGAGGGGACCCTCTTC. Translation: CASSEEGTLF.

This clonotype was found many times. The chain recombines TRBV6-2 or TRBV6-3 with TRBJ2-5, with D hard to call. The CDR3 loop spans 12 amino acids. With 4 bases removed from V and 0 bases from J, the gap between germline ends came to 3 bases. Germline CDR1 MNHEY, CDR2 SVGEGT. The CDR3 region has the DNA TGTGCCAGCAGTTGGGACCAAGAGACCCAGTACTTC. Translated: CASSWDQETQYF.

This clonotype was picked up many times. The chain carries TRBV20-1 and TRBJ1-4; 8 bases fit TRBD1. Germline CDR1 reads DFQATT; CDR2 reads SNEGSKA (reference sequence). The CDR3 is made up of 14 amino acids. The junction had 0 bases not matched to a gene; V was cut back by 3 bases and J by 0 bases. CDR3 sequence (DNA): TGCAGTGCTAGGACAGGGGCAACTAATGAAAAACTGTTTTTT. It specifies CSARTGATNEKLFF.

The chain uses TRBV20-1 and TRBJ2-3; no reliable D call. Germline CDR1 and CDR2: DFQATT and SNEGSKA (reference sequence). V was pared by 4 bases and J by 0 bases, with 14 bases between. This CDR3 region has 15 residues. CDR3 region: CSAILGRSSTDTQYF. Here the CDR3 DNA reads TGCAGTGCTATCCTTGGCCGTTCTAGCACAGATACGCAGTATTTT.

This clonotype was seen repeatedly, ten times or more. The chain carries TRBV5-6 and TRBJ2-3; 16 bases line up with TRBD2. After removal of 2 bases from V and 5 bases from J, the junction contained 5 bases not matched to a gene. The CDR3 spans 17 residues. CDR1 is SGHDT, CDR2 YYEEEE, per germline. CDR3 DNA: TGTGCCAGCAGCTTAGGGACTAGCGGGGGGGAGGAAGATACGCAGTATTTT. It specifies CASSLGTSGGEEDTQYF.

This rearrangement joins TRBV28 to TRBJ2-7; the D is unclear. The CDR3 runs 11 residues. CDR1 is MDHEN and CDR2 is SYDVKM in the germline V gene. Trimming stripped 6 bases from V and 10 bases from J, with 13 bases between. The CDR3 here is CASSSSQLQYF. The CDR3 DNA reads as TGTGCCAGCAGCTCAAGTCAGCTACAGTACTTC.

The rearrangement links TRBV24-1 to TRBJ2-1; 9 nucleotides line up with TRBD1. Germline V gene sequence: CDR1 KGHDR, CDR2 SFDVKD. The ends lost 9 bases at V and 6 bases at J; junction bases unmatched: 11. The CDR3 totals 15 residues. CDR3 in DNA: TGTGCCACCTCCGGCGGGACAGGGAGAACCAATGAGCAGTTCTTC. Amino acid sequence: CATSGGTGRTNEQFF.

Many counts were recorded for this clonotype. The chain carries TRBV6-1 and TRBJ1-6; tentatively, D is TRBD1 (6 bases). Germline V gives CDR1 MNHNS, CDR2 SASEGT. Trimming cost V 1 base and J 7 bases, with 17 bases left between them. The CDR3 is 17 amino acids. CDR3 residues: CASSEVPQGPRNSPLHF. CDR3 coding DNA: TGTGCCAGCAGTGAAGTGCCCCAGGGGCCGAGGAATTCACCCCTCCACTTT.